The 31 T cell receptor beta chains given below trace back to one sample, sequenced in a study of cytomegalovirus exposure and HLA in healthy donors. The PCR used 60 Vbeta and 13 Jbeta primers. Generated by immunoSEQ multiplex PCR, the TCRdb table keeps only in-frame clones and is missing some. The sample lists roughly 82,000 clones; 70% to 75% were seen once. Sequencing input: PBMCs. These receptors were taken from a woman aged 45-60 years in good health and CMV-seropositive.

This chain uses TRBV29-1 with TRBJ1-2, with a weak D call TRBD1 (5 bases). Germline V gene sequence: CDR1 SQVTM, CDR2 ANQGSEA. V lost 4 bases, J lost 4 bases, and 10 bases lay in between. CDR3 length: 12 residues. The CDR3 region is CSVVPGPYGYTF. The CDR3 nucleotides read TGCAGCGTTGTGCCAGGGCCCTATGGCTACACCTTC.

V and J are TRBV7-2 and TRBJ2-1, with 9 positions matching TRBD2. V dropped 1 base and J dropped 4; count of bases not matched to a gene: 2. The CDR3 contains 15 residues. Per germline, CDR1 SGHTA and CDR2 FQGNSA. CDR3 bases: TGTGCCAGCAGCTTAGTGACTAGCGGTTACAATGAGCAGTTCTTC. Protein sequence: CASSLVTSGYNEQFF.

The J gene is TRBJ2-7, the V gene TRBV5-1; D remains ambiguous. The CDR3 sequence is 13 residues long. CDR1 and CDR2 (germline): SGHRS, YFSETQ. V shed 1 base and J shed 3 bases, with 8 bases lying between them. CDR3 region: CASSLMAGYEQYF. Written as DNA, the CDR3 is TGCGCCAGCAGCTTGATGGCTGGCTACGAGCAGTACTTC.

The chain uses TRBV7-9 and TRBJ2-3; D remains ambiguous. Deletions cut 5 bases from V and 8 bases from J, with 8 bases between. CDR1 is SEHNR and CDR2 is FQNEAQ in the germline V gene (reference sequence). The CDR3 runs to 11 residues. The CDR3 nucleotides read TGTGCCAGCAGCCCCACCAGTACGCAGTATTTT. Protein: CASSPTSTQYF.

This clone is labeled as medium-sized. The V and J genes are TRBV6-5 and TRBJ2-7, with D possibly being TRBD1 (5 bases). Germline CDR1 is MNHEY and CDR2 is SVGAGI. The V end was cut by 5 bases, the J end by 0 bases, with 11 bases between. The CDR3 runs 14 residues. The CDR3, as DNA: TGTGCCAGCAGTCACGGAGACAGCTCCTACGAGCAGTACTTC. This codes for CASSHGDSSYEQYF.

This clone appeared a few times. The V call is TRBV9, the J call TRBJ1-3, with D maybe TRBD1 (5 bases). There are 14 residues in the CDR3. The germline CDR1 and CDR2 sequences are SGDLS and YYNGEE. Between the trimmed V and J ends, which lost 0 bases and 4 bases, there was a span of 8 bases. The CDR3 DNA is TGTGCCAGCAGCGTAGCTGGGGGGGGAAACACCATATATTTT. This encodes CASSVAGGGNTIYF. Variable domain in full (rest from reference TRBV9 and TRBJ1-3): DSGVTQTPKHLITATGQRVTLRCSPRSGDLSVYWYQQSLDQGLQFLIQYYNGEERAKGNILERFSAQQFPDLHSELNLSSLELGDSALYFCASSVAGGGNTIYFGEGSWLTVV.

This chain links TRBV6-6 with TRBJ1-2, with 8 positions matching TRBD1. Germline V lookup: CDR1 MNHNY, CDR2 SVGAGI (reference sequence). This CDR3 contains 13 residues. Germline trimming cut 5 bases from V and 8 bases from J; bases unmatched to any gene: 7. CDR3 loop: CASSHDRGGGYTF. As DNA, the CDR3 is TGTGCCAGCAGTCACGACAGGGGAGGCGGCTACACCTTC.

This clone was picked up one time. V gene TRBV30 combines with J gene TRBJ2-5; 13 positions match TRBD2. Germline CDR1 and CDR2: GTSNPN and SVGIG (reference sequence). Trimming took 1 base from V and 5 from J; bases not matched to a gene: 1. This CDR3 has 14 residues. The CDR3 sequence is CAWSALAGGETQYF. In DNA form, the CDR3 reads TGTGCCTGGAGTGCACTAGCGGGAGGGGAGACCCAGTACTTC.

The rearrangement joins TRBV4-1 to TRBJ1-4, with TRBD1 matching over 10 bases. Germline V gives CDR1 MGHRA, CDR2 YSYEKL. V trimming: 6 bases; J trimming: 6 bases; junction bases outside the gene matches: 4. The length of the CDR3 is 14 residues. CDR3 bases: TGCGCCAGCAGTCGGGGGACAGGGGATGAAAAACTGTTTTTT. As protein: CASSRGTGDEKLFF.

This chain connects TRBV7-9 to TRBJ2-1; no clear D gene. The CDR3 is made up of 14 amino acids. Germline V gene sequence: CDR1 SEHNR, CDR2 FQNEAQ (reference sequence). Trimming left V 5 bases short and J 8 bases short, with 16 bases between. The CDR3 spells CASSPTVGFYEQFF. CDR3 coding DNA: TGTGCCAGCAGCCCCACTGTCGGTTTCTATGAGCAGTTCTTC.

The V and J genes are TRBV29-1 and TRBJ1-1, with 12 bases aligning to TRBD1. Germline V CDR1 and CDR2: SQVTM, ANQGSEA. CDR3 length equals 13 residues. After removal of 7 bases from V and 4 bases from J, the junction contained 4 bases not matched to a gene. CDR3 sequence (DNA): TGCAGCGCCGGGACAGGGGGCATCACTGAAGCTTTCTTT. Translating gives CSAGTGGITEAFF.

The rearrangement uses TRBV30 and TRBJ2-5, with 11 bases matching TRBD2. The CDR3 is 16 residues long. CDR1 and CDR2 (germline): GTSNPN, SVGIG (reference sequence). The junction had 11 bases not matched to a gene; V was cut back by 3 bases and J by 5 bases. This CDR3 reads CAWRSIAGGPWETQYF. The CDR3 nucleotides are TGTGCCTGGAGGTCAATAGCGGGAGGGCCATGGGAGACCCAGTACTTC.

The V and J genes are TRBV7-2 and TRBJ2-6, with TRBD1 identical over 7 bases. The CDR3 extends over 15 amino acids. The V and J ends lost 5 bases and 4 bases, in that order; junction bases with no gene match: 5. The germline V gene encodes CDR1 SGHTA and CDR2 FQGNSA. Here the CDR3 DNA reads TGTGCCAGCAGCCCAGGGACAGCCGGGGCCAACGTCCTGACTTTC. It is translated as CASSPGTAGANVLTF.

The chain recombines TRBV7-6 with TRBJ2-1; maybe TRBD2 (5 bases). Germline V gene lookup returns CDR1 SGHVS and CDR2 FNYEAQ. This CDR3 is 13 amino acids long. The ends were cut back, 5 bases at V and 4 bases at J, with 9 bases in the middle. CDR3 nucleotide sequence: TGTGCCAGCAGCCGCAGCGGTTACAATGAGCAGTTCTTC. Translated, it gives CASSRSGYNEQFF.

About this clone itself: One junction end disagrees with the germline gene, perhaps due to a read error. This chain links TRBV7-7 with TRBJ2-5; 9 nucleotides match TRBD2. The germline CDR1 and CDR2 sequences are SSHAT and FNYEAQ (reference sequence). The CDR3 is 14 residues long. CDR3 loop: CASSRGLAGETQYF. The CDR3 bases are TGTGCTAGCAGCAGGGGACTAGCAGGGGAGACCCAGTACTTC.

This clone was observed a single time. The CDR3 DNA sequence: TGTGCCAGCAGCTTAGCCCCGGGACTAGCGGGAGATACGCAGTATTTT. This encodes CASSLAPGLAGDTQYF. The chain recombines TRBV11-2 with TRBJ2-3; 12 nucleotides align to TRBD2. J was trimmed by 5 bases and V by 1 base; bases with no gene match: 4. Germline assignment: CDR1 SGHAT and CDR2 FQNNGV. The CDR3 is 16 amino acids.

The genes are TRBV16 and TRBJ1-1; D not certain. Trimming removed 1 base at V and 1 base at J, with 7 bases between. The CDR3 totals 14 residues. Per the germline V gene, CDR1 is KGHSY and CDR2 is FQNENV. CDR3 DNA sequence: TGTGCCAGCAGCCAATTTGGAGAGAACACTGAAGCTTTCTTT. Translated: CASSQFGENTEAFF.

V gene TRBV18 combines with J gene TRBJ2-1; D is uncertain. The germline V gene has CDR1 KGHSH and CDR2 LQKENI. The CDR3 runs to 16 residues. With 0 bases removed from V and 0 bases from J, the gap between germline ends came to 9 bases. The CDR3 loop is CASSPPARTSYNEQFF. Here the CDR3 DNA reads TGTGCCAGCTCACCACCGGCCAGAACCTCCTACAATGAGCAGTTCTTC. Based on the CDR3 plus reference TRBV18 and TRBJ2-1, the full variable domain is NAGVMQNPRHLVRRRGQEARLRCSPMKGHSHVYWYRQLPEEGLKFMVYLQKENIIDESGMPKERFSAEFPKEGPSILRIQQVVRGDSAAYFCASSPPARTSYNEQFFGPGTRLTVL.

The chain links TRBV7-6 to TRBJ2-2; 10 nucleotides line up with TRBD1. J lost 5 bases, V lost 5 bases, and 8 bases had no gene match. The CDR3 sequence is 16 residues long. CDR1 is SGHVS and CDR2 is FNYEAQ in the germline V gene. The CDR3 bases are TGTGCCAGCAGCCCTCCGGGACAGGGGAATACCGGGGAGCTGTTTTTT. It translates to CASSPPGQGNTGELFF. Combining the CDR3 with reference TRBV7-6 and TRBJ2-2 gives the whole variable domain GAGVSQSPRYKVTKRGQDVALRCDPISGHVSLYWYRQALGQGPEFLTYFNYEAQQDKSGLPNDRFSAERPEGSISTLTIQRTEQRDSAMYRCASSPPGQGNTGELFFGEGSRLTVL.

V gene TRBV6-1 combines with J gene TRBJ2-6; D is possibly TRBD2 (6 bases). Germline values: CDR1 MNHNS, CDR2 SASEGT. Trimming pared 7 bases from V and 4 bases from J, leaving 11 bases between. The CDR3 is 14 amino acids. The CDR3 is CASTSGDGANVLTF. Here the CDR3 DNA reads TGTGCCAGCACCTCGGGAGACGGGGCCAACGTCCTGACTTTC.

V usage is TRBV9 and J usage is TRBJ2-7, with TRBD2 identical over 8 bases. The CDR3 has 15 amino acids. Germline V gives CDR1 SGDLS, CDR2 YYNGEE. V was clipped by 0 bases and J by 2 bases; unmatched bases: 4. This chain's CDR3 is CASSVGVSGAYEQYF. The CDR3 DNA sequence: TGTGCCAGCAGCGTAGGGGTTAGCGGGGCCTACGAGCAGTACTTC.

V gene TRBV27 combines with J gene TRBJ2-7, with 8 bases that match TRBD2. V lost 6 bases and J lost 6; bases outside the gene matches: 13. The CDR3 is 15 amino acids. Germline loops: CDR1 MNHEY, CDR2 SMNVEV (reference sequence). The CDR3 protein is CASSRGGLEISEQYF. DNA for the CDR3: TGTGCCAGCAGCCGAGGGGGACTAGAAATCTCCGAGCAGTACTTC.

This clone was counted between two and nine times. This chain joins TRBV4-2 and TRBJ2-7; D might be TRBD2 (6 bases). V was shortened by 2 bases and J by 3 bases, with 14 bases between the two germline ends. Germline CDR1 LGHNA, CDR2 YNFKEQ. The CDR3 runs to 15 residues. CDR3 sequence: CASSQLPGVGYEQYF. CDR3 coding DNA: TGTGCCAGCAGCCAACTTCCGGGAGTCGGCTACGAGCAGTACTTC.

This rearrangement joins TRBV6-6 to TRBJ1-2, with 10 bases fitting TRBD1. From germline, CDR1 is MNHNY and CDR2 SVGAGI (reference sequence). This CDR3 contains 14 residues. Germline trimming cut 0 bases from V and 6 bases from J; bases unmatched to any gene: 1. CDR3 protein: CASSYSGQGDGYTF. The CDR3 bases are TGTGCCAGCAGTTACTCTGGACAGGGGGATGGCTACACCTTC.

The chain joins TRBV5-6 to TRBJ2-3, with 10 positions matching TRBD1. Germline loops: CDR1 SGHDT, CDR2 YYEEEE. With V trimmed by 0 bases and J by 4 bases, 2 bases remained unmatched. CDR3 length: 15 residues. In DNA form, the CDR3 reads TGTGCCAGCAGCTTGGGAGGACAGGGGGCAGATACGCAGTATTTT. This codes for CASSLGGQGADTQYF.

The chain recombines TRBV7-8 with TRBJ2-5; D might be TRBD1 (6 bases). Per the germline V gene, CDR1 is SGHVS and CDR2 is FQNEAQ. V was trimmed by 3 bases and J by 4 bases, leaving 15 bases between them. The CDR3 runs to 15 residues. CDR3 in amino acids: CASSFSGEKRETQYF. The CDR3 DNA sequence: TGTGCCAGCAGCTTTTCAGGGGAGAAGCGAGAGACCCAGTACTTC.

The rearrangement links TRBV27 to TRBJ2-7; D remains unclear. Trimming pared 4 bases from V and 0 bases from J, leaving 16 bases between. The CDR3 has 16 residues. Germline V lookup: CDR1 MNHEY, CDR2 SMNVEV (reference sequence). The DNA of the CDR3 is TGTGCCAGCAGTTCCGCAGGCAGCCCGAACTCCTACGAGCAGTACTTC. Its translation is CASSSAGSPNSYEQYF.

V gene TRBV18 combines with J gene TRBJ2-5; D possibly corresponds to TRBD2 (6 bases). V was shortened by 3 bases and J by 2 bases, with 10 bases between the two germline ends. Germline CDR1 reads KGHSH; CDR2 reads LQKENI. CDR3 length equals 14 residues. CDR3 coding DNA: TGTGCCAGCTCACCGGTGCGGGAACAAGAGACCCAGTACTTC. Encoded protein: CASSPVREQETQYF. Supplemented by reference TRBV18 and TRBJ2-5, the full variable domain reads NAGVMQNPRHLVRRRGQEARLRCSPMKGHSHVYWYRQLPEEGLKFMVYLQKENIIDESGMPKERFSAEFPKEGPSILRIQQVVRGDSAAYFCASSPVREQETQYFGPGTRLLVL.

This clone appeared a few times. This chain links TRBV30 with TRBJ2-2, with TRBD2 matching over 12 bases. There are 16 residues in the CDR3. Trimming removed 4 bases from V and 5 bases from J; junction bases left unmatched: 8. Germline CDR1 reads GTSNPN; CDR2 reads SVGIG (reference sequence). The CDR3 DNA follows: TGTGCCTGGACTAGCGGGAGGGCCGGTTTGACCGGGGAGCTGTTTTTT. It encodes CAWTSGRAGLTGELFF. Drawing the rest from reference TRBV30 and TRBJ2-2, the complete variable domain is SQTIHQWPATLVQPVGSPLSLECTVEGTSNPNLYWYRQAAGRGLQLLFYSVGIGQISSEVPQNLSASRPQDRQFILSSKKLLLSDSGFYLCAWTSGRAGLTGELFFGEGSRLTVL.

The chain has TRBV19 and TRBJ1-5; 9 nucleotides agree with TRBD1. This CDR3 spans 15 amino acids. Trimming removed 1 base from V and 6 bases from J; junction bases left unmatched: 4. Looked up from germline, CDR1 is LNHDA and CDR2 is SQIVND (reference sequence). The CDR3 protein is CASSIVLTGGQPQHF. DNA for the CDR3: TGTGCCAGTAGTATAGTCCTGACAGGGGGTCAGCCCCAGCATTTT.

The chain recombines TRBV6-1 with TRBJ1-1, with TRBD1 identical over 12 bases. Germline CDR1 MNHNS, CDR2 SASEGT. The CDR3 loop spans 15 amino acids. Unmatched junction bases numbered 2, after V lost 5 bases and J lost 1 base. CDR3 amino acids: CASSWDRGPNTEAFF. CDR3 in DNA: TGTGCCAGCAGTTGGGACAGGGGGCCGAACACTGAAGCTTTCTTT.